This T cell receptor beta chain was identified during a study of blood T cell repertoires in COVID-19. Assay: immunoSEQ multiplex PCR; the TCRdb copy retains only in-frame clones and omits some. Found here are roughly 290,000 clones, over 75% of them singletons; the top ten hold about 4.1%. The CDR3 spans 14 residues. The V gene's germline CDR1 is MNHEY and CDR2 SVGAGI. With 7 bases removed from V and 0 bases from J, the gap between germline ends came to 10 bases. The sample consisted of PBMCs or T cells enriched from blood (not recorded which). The chain links TRBV6-5 to TRBJ2-1, with no clear D. The sequence was collected from a woman younger than 45 who had recovered from COVID-19. In DNA form, the CDR3 reads TGTGCCAGCACCTCAGTTGCCTCCTACAATGAGCAGTTCTTC. This codes for CASTSVASYNEQFF.